Ten or more counts support the clone carrying this TCR beta chain. The record originates from a study of T-cell memory formation after mild COVID-19. TCRdb ran MiXCR on the 5' RACE reads and lists one entry per CDR3 protein. The data show around 250,000 distinct CDR3 sequences, roughly 15% seen once. The germline V and J ends were trimmed by 1 base and 9 bases, with 16 bases remaining between them. CDR1 is MNHEY and CDR2 is SMNVEV in the germline V gene (reference sequence). This CDR3 has 15 amino acids. The receptor was isolated from a young man who had mild COVID-19 (a few samples of this study predate the infection). Cell type and time point are not known. Specimen: PBMCs or a T cell subset sorted from them (not recorded which). The rearrangement links TRBV27 to TRBJ2-1; D is ambiguous. The CDR3, as DNA: TGTGCCAGCAGTTTATTGGCGCCCAAATGGGGTGAGCAGTTCTTC. Its protein is CASSLLAPKWGEQFF.